The T cell receptor (beta chain) described here comes from a study of response to subunit inactivated influenza vaccine. Many counts were recorded for this clonotype. The antigen is not known. TCRdb used MiXCR to reprocess the RT-PCR reads, holding one entry per CDR3 protein. The table records 560,000 or so distinct CDR3 sequences, under 9% of them present only once. General study points: Each seasonal flu vaccination may recruit only limited new T cells, authors suggested.

The receptor comes from a man between 50 and 69 years old who received an inactivated influenza vaccine. This sample comprised PBMCs from blood, obtained less than 30 months after vaccination.

The CDR3 DNA reads TGCGCCAGCAGCCAAGATCCCACAGATAACTATGGCTACACCTTC. Its protein is CASSQDPTDNYGYTF. The chain links TRBV4-3 to TRBJ1-2; D is undetermined. Germline CDR1 LGHNA, CDR2 YSLEER. The CDR3 length is 15 residues. The V and J ends lost 0 bases and 1 base respectively, with 9 bases between them.